Listed here are 8 T cell receptor beta chains from one sample, sequenced in a study of blood T cells in healthy people across ages. Alongside a J-beta primer mix, a sample-barcoded 5' primer served in a second PCR lasting 7 to 11 cycles. TCRdb re-derived calls from the 5' RACE reads in MiXCR, one entry per CDR3 protein. The sample consists of 450,000 to 650,000 distinct CDR3 sequences, less than 25% of them appearing once. These data were also filed under a second study, of T cells of mothers and their children.

The sequenced material came from blood. Receptor source: a boy between 10 and 17 years old in good health.

The rearrangement uses TRBV2 and TRBJ1-6, with D maybe TRBD1 (5 bases). Germline assignment: CDR1 SNHLY and CDR2 FYNNEI. CDR3 length equals 21 residues. The germline V and J ends were trimmed by 4 bases and 0 bases, with 25 bases remaining between them. CDR3 residues: CASSGPRAEGAALSYNSPLHF. The CDR3 DNA sequence: TGTGCCAGCAGTGGCCCTAGGGCCGAAGGGGCAGCCCTCTCCTATAATTCACCCCTCCACTTT.

This clonotype has more than one count but fewer than ten. The V call is TRBV12-3 or TRBV12-4, the J call TRBJ2-7; 8 positions agree with TRBD1. Losses at the gene ends were 6 bases for V and 2 bases for J; bases not matched to a gene: 9. The length of the CDR3 is 15 residues. The CDR3 coding sequence is TGTGCCAGCAGAGATGGACAGGGCGCTACCTACGAGCAGTACTTC. Protein: CASRDGQGATYEQYF.

Points on this clonotype: One junction end disagrees with the germline gene, perhaps due to a read error. This chain uses TRBV7-9 with TRBJ2-1; 8 bases match TRBD1. The germline CDR1 and CDR2 sequences are SEHNR and FQNEAQ (reference sequence). The CDR3 sequence is 16 residues long. CDR3 protein: CASTLGQGAAYNEQFF. The CDR3, as DNA: TGTGCCAGCACCTTAGGACAGGGCGCCGCCTACAATGAGCAGTTCTTC.

The chain employs TRBV27 and TRBJ2-4; no reliable D call. This CDR3 is 13 amino acids long. Per germline, CDR1 MNHEY and CDR2 SMNVEV (reference sequence). The V and J ends lost 8 bases and 4 bases respectively, with 12 bases between them. The CDR3 protein is CASSLGEKNIQYF. The CDR3 DNA reads TGTGCCAGCTCGCTGGGTGAGAAAAACATTCAGTACTTC.

This chain connects TRBV4-3 to TRBJ2-2; D is uncertain. Looked up from germline, CDR1 is LGHNA and CDR2 is YSLEER. Trimming removed 2 bases from V and 4 bases from J, with 11 bases in between. This CDR3 has 15 amino acids. This CDR3 reads CASSQSPDSTGELFF. The CDR3 DNA reads TGCGCCAGCAGCCAAAGTCCCGACTCCACCGGGGAGCTGTTTTTT.

The J gene is TRBJ1-1, the V gene TRBV6-4, with a possible D match to TRBD1 (5 bases). Germline CDR1 and CDR2: MRHNA and SNTAGT. V was clipped by 0 bases and J by 4 bases, with 12 bases between them. The CDR3 contains 15 residues. CDR3 in DNA: TGTGCCAGCAGTGACTCCCCTGGGGCTAGCACTGAAGCTTTCTTT. The encoded protein is CASSDSPGASTEAFF.

This clonotype was seen a few times. V is TRBV28 and J is TRBJ2-1; D is unresolved. CDR1 and CDR2 from the germline V gene are MDHEN and SYDVKM. Trimming left V 5 bases short and J 2 bases short, with 10 bases between. The CDR3 length is 14 residues. CDR3 residues: CASSPRLTYNEQFF. In DNA, the CDR3 is TGTGCCAGCAGTCCCAGATTAACCTACAATGAGCAGTTCTTC.

On this clonotype: At one of its ends the junction is not consistent with the germline gene, which may arise from a read error. The chain uses TRBV7-9 and TRBJ2-5, with D possibly being TRBD1 (5 bases). There are 16 residues in the CDR3. Looked up from germline, CDR1 is SEHNR and CDR2 is FQNEAQ (reference sequence). The DNA of the CDR3 is TGTGCCAGCAGCTTAGGATCCCAGGGCAACTCCTACGAGCAGTGCTTC. Translated: CASSLGSQGNSYEQCF.